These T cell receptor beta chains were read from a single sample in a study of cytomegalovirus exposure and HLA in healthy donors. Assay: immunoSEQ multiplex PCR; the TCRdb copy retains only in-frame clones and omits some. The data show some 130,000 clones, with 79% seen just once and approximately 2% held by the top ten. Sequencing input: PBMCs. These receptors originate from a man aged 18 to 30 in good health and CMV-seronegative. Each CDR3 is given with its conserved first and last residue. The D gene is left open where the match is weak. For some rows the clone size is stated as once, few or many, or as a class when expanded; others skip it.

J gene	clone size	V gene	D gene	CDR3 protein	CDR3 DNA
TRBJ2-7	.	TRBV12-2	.	CASRFELAPILSGTFYEQYF	TGTGCAAGTCGCTTTGAGTTAGCCCCGATACTTAGCGGAACTTTCTACGAGCAGTACTTC
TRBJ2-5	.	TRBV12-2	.	CASRTRDWAEYF	TGTGCAAGTCGCACCCGGGATTGGGCGGAGTACTTC
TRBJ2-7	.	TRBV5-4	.	CASSEGSGYSYEQYF	TGTGCCAGCAGCGAAGGATCAGGGTACTCCTACGAGCAGTACTTC
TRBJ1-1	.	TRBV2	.	CASTLRDMAFF	TGTGCCAGCACCCTGCGGGATATGGCTTTCTTT
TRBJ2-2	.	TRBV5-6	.	CASSLGGEGELFF	TGCGCCAGCAGCTTGGGCGGCGAGGGGGAGCTGTTTTTT
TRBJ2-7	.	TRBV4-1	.	CASSHGGSDEQYF	TGCGCCAGCAGCCATGGTGGCAGCGACGAGCAGTACTTC
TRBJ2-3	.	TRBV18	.	CASSQLISSTDTQYF	TGTGCCAGCTCACAACTGATTTCGAGCACAGATACGCAGTATTTT
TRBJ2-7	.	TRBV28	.	CASSYSPDEQYF	TGTGCCAGCAGTTACTCTCCCGACGAGCAGTACTTC
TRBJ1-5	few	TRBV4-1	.	CASSVSQGLSNQPQHF	TGCGCCAGCAGTGTTTCACAGGGATTATCAAATCAGCCCCAGCATTTT
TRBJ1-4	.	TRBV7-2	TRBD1	CASSLRGQGWATNEKLFF	TGTGCCAGCAGCTTAAGGGGACAGGGATGGGCAACTAATGAAAAACTGTTTTTT
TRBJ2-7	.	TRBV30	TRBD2	CAWSVKAGGREQYF	TGTGCCTGGAGTGTAAAAGCGGGAGGGCGCGAGCAGTACTTC
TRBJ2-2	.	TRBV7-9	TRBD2	CASSLAPGGPGTGELFF	TGTGCCAGCAGCTTAGCGCCGGGAGGGCCGGGTACCGGGGAGCTGTTTTTT
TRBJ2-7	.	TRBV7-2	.	CASSDRQGSSYEQYF	TGTGCCAGCAGCGACCGTCAGGGGAGCTCCTACGAGCAGTACTTC
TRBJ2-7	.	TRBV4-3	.	CASSQGTGNEQYF	TGCGCCAGCAGCCAGGGAACAGGGAACGAGCAGTACTTC
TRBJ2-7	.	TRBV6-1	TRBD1	CASSSPGTGGYEQYF	TGTGCCAGCAGTTCCCCGGGGACAGGGGGCTACGAGCAGTACTTC
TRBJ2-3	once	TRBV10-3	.	CATHEGVKTDTQYF	TGTGCCACCCATGAGGGAGTGAAGACAGATACGCAGTATTTT
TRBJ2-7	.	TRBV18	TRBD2	CASSPPNSGSSRHEQYF	TGTGCCAGCTCACCACCTAATAGCGGGAGCTCTCGCCACGAGCAGTACTTC
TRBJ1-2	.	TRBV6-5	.	CASKETEDYGYTF	TGTGCCAGCAAAGAGACAGAAGACTATGGCTACACCTTC
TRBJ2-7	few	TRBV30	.	CASGLYYEQYF	TGTGCCAGCGGACTGTACTACGAGCAGTACTTC
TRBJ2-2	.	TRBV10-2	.	CASSGQGPGELFF	TGCGCCAGCAGTGGCCAGGGGCCAGGGGAGCTGTTTTTT
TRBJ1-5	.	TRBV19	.	CASSIGGGSNQPQHF	TGTGCCAGTAGTATAGGCGGGGGGAGCAATCAGCCCCAGCATTTT
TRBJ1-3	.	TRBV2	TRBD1	CASSPWTGPSGNTIYF	TGTGCCAGCAGTCCCTGGACAGGGCCCTCTGGAAACACCATATATTTT
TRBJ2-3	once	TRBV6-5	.	CASRLAHHSTDTQYF	TGTGCCAGCAGACTAGCACACCATAGCACAGATACGCAGTATTTT
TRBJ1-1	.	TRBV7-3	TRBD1	CASSSGQLTEAFF	TGTGCCAGCAGCTCGGGACAGCTCACTGAAGCTTTCTTT
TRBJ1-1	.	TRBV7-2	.	CASSLMRAAMNTEAFF	TGTGCCAGCAGCCTCATGCGGGCCGCGATGAACACTGAAGCTTTCTTT
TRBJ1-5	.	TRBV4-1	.	CASSQSSLGVSNQPQHF	TGCGCCAGCAGCCAATCTTCCCTAGGAGTTAGCAATCAGCCCCAGCATTTT
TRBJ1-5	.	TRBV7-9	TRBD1	CASSLQGGNQPQHF	TGTGCCAGCAGCTTACAGGGGGGAAATCAGCCCCAGCATTTT
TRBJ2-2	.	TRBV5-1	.	CASREHSRELFF	TGCGCCAGCAGGGAGCATAGTAGGGAGCTGTTTTTT
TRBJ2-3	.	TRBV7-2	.	CASSPRYGDTQYF	TGTGCCAGCAGCCCGCGGTATGGAGATACGCAGTATTTT
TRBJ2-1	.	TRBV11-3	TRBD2	CASSLTAGGDEQFF	TGTGCCAGCAGCTTAACGGCGGGAGGAGATGAGCAGTTCTTC
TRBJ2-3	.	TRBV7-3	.	CASSLNPTTDTQYF	TGTGCCAGCAGCTTAAACCCTACGACAGATACGCAGTATTTT
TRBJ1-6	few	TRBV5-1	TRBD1	CASRTGENSPLHF	TGCGCCAGTCGGACAGGGGAGAATTCACCCCTCCACTTT
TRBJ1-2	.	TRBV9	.	CASYREGYGYTF	TGTGCCAGTTACAGGGAAGGCTATGGCTACACCTTC
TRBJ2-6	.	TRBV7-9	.	CASSLATGTYGANVLTF	TGTGCCAGCAGCTTAGCGACAGGGACTTATGGGGCCAACGTCCTGACTTTC
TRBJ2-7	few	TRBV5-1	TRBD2	CASSTGLAGVPYEQYF	TGCGCCAGCAGCACTGGACTAGCGGGAGTCCCATACGAGCAGTACTTC
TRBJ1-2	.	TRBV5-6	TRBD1	CASSGGTGGVYYGYTF	TGTGCCAGCAGCGGGGGGACAGGGGGCGTATACTATGGCTACACCTTC
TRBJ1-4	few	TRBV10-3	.	CAISNLATNEKLFF	TGTGCCATCAGTAACCTAGCAACTAATGAAAAACTGTTTTTT
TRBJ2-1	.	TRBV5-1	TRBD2	CASSKDSTGTSGGNEQFF	TGCGCCAGCAGCAAGGACAGTACCGGGACTAGCGGCGGCAATGAGCAGTTCTTC
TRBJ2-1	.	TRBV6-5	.	CASSSRELYNEQFF	TGTGCCAGCAGTTCCCGGGAGCTCTACAATGAGCAGTTCTTC
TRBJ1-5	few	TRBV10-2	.	CASRAGSLNQPQHF	TGCGCCAGCAGAGCCGGGAGCCTGAATCAGCCCCAGCATTTT
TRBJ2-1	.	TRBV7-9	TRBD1	CASSLGRDSDNEQFF	TGTGCCAGCAGCTTAGGCAGGGACAGCGACAATGAGCAGTTCTTC
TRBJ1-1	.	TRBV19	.	CAPQAAAGGTTEAFF	TGTGCCCCACAGGCGGCGGCAGGCGGGACCACTGAAGCTTTCTTT
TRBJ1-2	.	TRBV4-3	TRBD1	CASSQEGGTGEPGGYTF	TGCGCCAGCAGCCAAGAGGGCGGGACAGGGGAACCGGGTGGCTACACCTTC
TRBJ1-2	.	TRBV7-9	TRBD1	CSSSPSIRGRRGYTF	TGTTCCAGCAGCCCCTCCATCAGGGGGCGTCGGGGCTACACCTTC
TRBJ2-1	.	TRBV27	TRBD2	CASSLSFQTTAGGPTDEQFF	TGTGCCAGCAGTTTATCGTTCCAGACAACCGCGGGAGGGCCGACCGATGAGCAGTTCTTC
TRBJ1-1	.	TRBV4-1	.	CASSPIPTKRNTEAFF	TGCGCCAGCAGTCCCATTCCCACGAAGCGGAACACTGAAGCTTTCTTT
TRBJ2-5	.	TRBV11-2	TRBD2	CASSPSSGWKQETQYF	TGTGCCAGCAGTCCCTCTAGCGGGTGGAAACAAGAGACCCAGTACTTC
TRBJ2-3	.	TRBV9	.	CASSAPRIERGTDTQYF	TGTGCCAGCAGCGCCCCCCGGATAGAGCGGGGCACAGATACGCAGTATTTT
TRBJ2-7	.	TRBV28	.	CASSFSVYEQYF	TGTGCCAGCAGTTTCTCGGTCTACGAGCAGTACTTC
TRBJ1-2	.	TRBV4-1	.	CASSQERGLDYGYTF	TGCGCCAGCAGCCAAGAGAGGGGACTCGACTATGGCTACACCTTC
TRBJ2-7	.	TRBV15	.	CATSRGDSYEQYF	TGTGCCACCAGCAGAGGAGACAGCTACGAGCAGTACTTC
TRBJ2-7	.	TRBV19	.	CASSMGQGKYEQYF	TGTGCCAGTAGTATGGGGCAGGGGAAATACGAGCAGTACTTC
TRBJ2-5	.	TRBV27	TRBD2	CASSLSLTSGKTQYF	TGTGCCAGCAGTTTATCCCTGACTAGCGGAAAGACCCAGTACTTC